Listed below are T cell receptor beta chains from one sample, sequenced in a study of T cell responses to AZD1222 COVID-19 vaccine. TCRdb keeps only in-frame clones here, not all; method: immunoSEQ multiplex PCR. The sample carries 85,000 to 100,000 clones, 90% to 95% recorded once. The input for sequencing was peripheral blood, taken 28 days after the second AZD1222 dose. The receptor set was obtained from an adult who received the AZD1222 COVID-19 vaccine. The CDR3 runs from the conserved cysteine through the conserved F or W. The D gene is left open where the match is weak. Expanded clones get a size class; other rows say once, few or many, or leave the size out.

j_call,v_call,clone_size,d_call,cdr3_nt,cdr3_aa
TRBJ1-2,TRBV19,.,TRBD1,TGTGCCAGTAGTATACTAACCGGGACAGTCTTTAACTATGGCTACACCTTC,CASSILTGTVFNYGYTF
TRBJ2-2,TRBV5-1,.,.,TGCGCCAGCAGAAGAGAAGGACCCACCGGGGAGCTGTTTTTT,CASRREGPTGELFF
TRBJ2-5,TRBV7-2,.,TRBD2,TGTGCCAGCAGCTTAGGGAGGGGACTAGCGAGCTCCCGAGAGACCCAGTACTTC,CASSLGRGLASSRETQYF
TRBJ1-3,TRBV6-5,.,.,TGTGCCAGCAGCACCGGGCCTGGGGCTCGAAACACCATATATTTT,CASSTGPGARNTIYF
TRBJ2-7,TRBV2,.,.,TGTGCCAGCAGTGAAGCGGGCCGAGAGCAGTACTTC,CASSEAGREQYF
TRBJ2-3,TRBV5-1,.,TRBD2,TGCGCCAGCAGCGCAGGAGCGGGGCACACACGATCAGATACGCAGTATTTT,CASSAGAGHTRSDTQYF
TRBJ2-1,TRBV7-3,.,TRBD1,TGTGCCAGCAGCCAAGGACAGGGTCCCTACAATGAGCAGTTCTTC,CASSQGQGPYNEQFF
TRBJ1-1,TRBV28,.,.,TGTGCCAGCAGTTTAACGGGAGGAAGTAGGAGGAACACTGAAGCTTTCTTT,CASSLTGGSRRNTEAFF
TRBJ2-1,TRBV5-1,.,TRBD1,TGCGCCAGCAGCTTGCTACAGGGGGCCAACAATGAGCAGTTCTTC,CASSLLQGANNEQFF
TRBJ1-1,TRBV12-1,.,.,TGTGCCAGCAGCCCGACAGGGGGCCATACTGAAGCTTTCTTT,CASSPTGGHTEAFF
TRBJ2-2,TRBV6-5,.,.,TGTGCCAGCGTGCCGCCGCCGGGAACCGGGGAGCTGTTTTTT,CASVPPPGTGELFF
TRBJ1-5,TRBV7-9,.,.,TGTGCCAGCAGCCAGGGTACCCAACAGCCCCAGCATTTT,CASSQGTQQPQHF
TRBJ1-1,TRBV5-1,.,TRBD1,TGCGCCAGCAGCTTCAGACCGGGACAGGGGGCTGGCGGCACTGAAGCTTTCTTT,CASSFRPGQGAGGTEAFF
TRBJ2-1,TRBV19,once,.,TGTGCCAGTACCACTAAGGGGGAGCTCTACAATGAGCAGTTCTTC,CASTTKGELYNEQFF
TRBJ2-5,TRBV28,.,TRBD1,TGTGCCAGCAGTTTATGGGGACAGGGGATCCAAGAGACCCAGTACTTC,CASSLWGQGIQETQYF
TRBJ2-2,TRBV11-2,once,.,TGTGCCAGCAGCTTAGGGGTTGACAGCGCGAACACCGGGGAGCTGTTTTTT,CASSLGVDSANTGELFF
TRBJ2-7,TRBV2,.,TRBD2,TGTGCCAGCATCCGGGGGGGCTACGAGCAGTACTTC,CASIRGGYEQYF
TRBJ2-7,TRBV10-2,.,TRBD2,TGCGCCAGCAGTGGGACTAGCGGGGGCACCTACGAGCAGTACTTC,CASSGTSGGTYEQYF
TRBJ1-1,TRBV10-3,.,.,TGTGCCATCAGTGAGGCGAGCAACACTGAAGCTTTCTTT,CAISEASNTEAFF
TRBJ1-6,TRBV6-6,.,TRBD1,TGTGCCAGCAGTCACGCCACAACCGGGACAGTGAATTCACCCCTCCACTTT,CASSHATTGTVNSPLHF
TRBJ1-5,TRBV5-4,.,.,TGTGCCAGCAGCTTGGCGGCAGGGGACCCAAATCAGCCCCAGCATTTT,CASSLAAGDPNQPQHF
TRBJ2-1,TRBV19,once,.,TGTGCCAGTAGTATCGTCTTAAATGGTGAGCAGTTCTTC,CASSIVLNGEQFF
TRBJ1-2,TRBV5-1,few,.,TGCGCCAGCACCTCAGCCGAACCCGGCTATGGCTACACCTTC,CASTSAEPGYGYTF
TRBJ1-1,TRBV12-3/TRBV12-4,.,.,TGTGCCAGCAGTTTAGGAGGGGGAACTGAAGCTTTCTTT,CASSLGGGTEAFF
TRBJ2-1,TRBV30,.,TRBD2,TGTGCCTGGAGTGTGGGACTAGCGGGATCTTGCTCCTACAATGAGCAGTTCTTC,CAWSVGLAGSCSYNEQFF
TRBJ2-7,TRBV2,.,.,TGTGCCAGCGCGTCGACTGATTCCTCCTACGAGCAGTACTTC,CASASTDSSYEQYF
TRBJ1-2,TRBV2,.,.,TGTGCCAGCAGGCCGCAGGGATCTAACTATGGCTACACCTTC,CASRPQGSNYGYTF
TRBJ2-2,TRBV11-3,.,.,TGTGCCAGCAGTTTTGGTCCCGGGGAGCTGTTTTTT,CASSFGPGELFF
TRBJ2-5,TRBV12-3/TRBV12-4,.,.,TGTGCCAGCAGTCGACACGCCAAAGAGACCCAGTACTTC,CASSRHAKETQYF
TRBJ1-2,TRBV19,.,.,TGTGCCAGTCGCCCGACAGGTGCTAGTTTGTATGGCTACACCTTC,CASRPTGASLYGYTF
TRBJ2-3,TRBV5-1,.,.,TGCGCCAGCAGTAAGTTCTCTAGCACAGATACGCAGTATTTT,CASSKFSSTDTQYF
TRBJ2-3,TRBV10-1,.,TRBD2,TGCGCCAGCAGTGAAGGGACTAGCGGGAGCGATTGGGCAGATACGCAGTATTTT,CASSEGTSGSDWADTQYF
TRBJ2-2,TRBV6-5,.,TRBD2,TGTGCCAGCACCGGACTAGCCCCTCCCGGGGAGCTGTTTTTT,CASTGLAPPGELFF
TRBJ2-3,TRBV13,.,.,TGTGCCAGCAGCTTACAAGGAGATACGCAGTATTTT,CASSLQGDTQYF
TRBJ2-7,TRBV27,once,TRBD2,TGTGCCAGCAGTGGGACTAGCGGGGCCAGACGGAAAGAGCAGTACTTC,CASSGTSGARRKEQYF
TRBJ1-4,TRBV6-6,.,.,TGTGCCAGCAGTTTTTGGACAGCAACTAATGAAAAACTGTTTTTT,CASSFWTATNEKLFF
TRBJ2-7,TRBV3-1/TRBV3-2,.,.,TGTGCCAGCAGCCTAAGCTCCTACGAGCAGTACTTC,CASSLSSYEQYF
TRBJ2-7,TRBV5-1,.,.,TGCGCCAGCAGGCGGACAAGTGCTTCCTACGAGCAGTACTTC,CASRRTSASYEQYF
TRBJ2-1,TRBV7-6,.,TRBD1,TGTGCCAGCAGCTTAGCCGGGACAGGGTACTACAATGAGCAGTTCTTC,CASSLAGTGYYNEQFF
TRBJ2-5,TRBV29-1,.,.,TGCAGCGTTGTGGAGGGGATTGAGACCCAGTACTTC,CSVVEGIETQYF